This T cell receptor (beta chain) was documented in a study of blood T cells in healthy people across ages. It was with a sample-barcoded 5' primer and a J-beta primer mix that a second PCR of roughly 7 to 12 cycles was run. Every sample returned 2.5 million or more CDR3-containing paired-end reads. TCRdb reanalysed the 5' RACE reads using MiXCR and keeps one entry per CDR3 protein. The table has 1.5 million to 2 million distinct CDR3 sequences, about 35% seen once; the top ten hold around 10%. Sample: blood. The TCR comes from a woman under 40 in good health.

The CDR3 DNA reads TGTGCCAGCACCTCACAGGGAGGGTCAAATCAGCCCCAGCATTTT. Amino acid sequence: CASTSQGGSNQPQHF. The gene calls are TRBV7-8 and TRBJ1-5; D is perhaps TRBD1 (6 bases). Germline values: CDR1 SGHVS, CDR2 FQNEAQ. V was trimmed by 7 bases and J by 4 bases, leaving 17 bases between them. This CDR3 is built from 15 residues.